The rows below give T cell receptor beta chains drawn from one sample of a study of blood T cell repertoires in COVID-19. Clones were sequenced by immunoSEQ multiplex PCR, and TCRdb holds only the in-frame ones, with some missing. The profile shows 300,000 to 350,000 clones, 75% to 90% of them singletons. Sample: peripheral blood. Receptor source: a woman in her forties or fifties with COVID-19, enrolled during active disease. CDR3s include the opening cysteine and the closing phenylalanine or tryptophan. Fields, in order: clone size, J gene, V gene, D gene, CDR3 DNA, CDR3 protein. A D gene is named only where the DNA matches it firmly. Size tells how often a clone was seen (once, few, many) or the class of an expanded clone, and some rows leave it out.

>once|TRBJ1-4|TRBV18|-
TGTGCCAGCTCGGGGCAGCCTAATGAAAAACTGTTTTTT
CASSGQPNEKLFF
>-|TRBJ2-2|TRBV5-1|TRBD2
TGCGCCAGCATGATACTAGCGGGAGGGCCAACCGGGGAGCTGTTTTTT
CASMILAGGPTGELFF
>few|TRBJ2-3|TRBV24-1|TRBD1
TGTGCCACCAGTGATGCGTCAGGGGGCGCAGATACGCAGTATTTT
CATSDASGGADTQYF
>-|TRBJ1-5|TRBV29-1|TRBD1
TGCAGCGTCCACACAGGGGACAATCAGCCCCAGCATTTT
CSVHTGDNQPQHF
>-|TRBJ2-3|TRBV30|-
TGTGCCCGGATAGGACTTGACTCAGATACGCAGTATTTT
CARIGLDSDTQYF
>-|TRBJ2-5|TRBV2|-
TGTGCCAGCAGGGTTCTGGAGTCCCAGTACTTC
CASRVLESQYF
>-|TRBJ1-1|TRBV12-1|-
TGTGCCAGCAGCCCGGGGAACAGGGGGGCGCCCCCTTCTCCCTTCTTT
CASSPGNRGAPPSPFF
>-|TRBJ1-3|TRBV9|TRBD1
TGTGCCAGCAGCGCCCACAGGGGACTCTCTGGAAACACCATATATTTT
CASSAHRGLSGNTIYF
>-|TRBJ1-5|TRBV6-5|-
TGTGCCAGCAGTAGAAACCGGGACAACAATCAGCCCCAGCATTTT
CASSRNRDNNQPQHF
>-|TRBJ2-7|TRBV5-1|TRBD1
TGCGCCAGCAGCTTGGGGGACAGTCGCCTCGAGCAGTACTTC
CASSLGDSRLEQYF
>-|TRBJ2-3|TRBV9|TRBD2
TGTGCCAGCAGCGTAGACCGACTAGCGGCCACAGATACGCAGTATTTT
CASSVDRLAATDTQYF
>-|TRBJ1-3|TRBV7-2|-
TGTGCCAGCAGCTTAACAGGAAACACCATATATTTT
CASSLTGNTIYF
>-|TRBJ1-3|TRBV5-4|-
TGTGCCAGCAGCTTGGGACAAGCCTCTGGAAACACCATATATTTT
CASSLGQASGNTIYF
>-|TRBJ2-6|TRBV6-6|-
TGTGCCAGCAGTTCGGGATCCGTCTCTGGGGCCAACGTCCTGACTTTC
CASSSGSVSGANVLTF
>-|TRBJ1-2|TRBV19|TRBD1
TGTGCCAGTAGTCCGGGACAGGGTTGGATCTATGGCTACACCTTC
CASSPGQGWIYGYTF
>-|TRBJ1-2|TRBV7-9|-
TGTGCCAGCAGCTTAGAGGTTCCGGGTACCTATGGCTACACCTTC
CASSLEVPGTYGYTF
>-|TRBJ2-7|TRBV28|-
TGTGCCAGCAGTTTAGCTAGCTACGAGCAGTACTTC
CASSLASYEQYF
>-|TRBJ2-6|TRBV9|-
TGTGCCAGCAGCGTAAAACAGGTGGCTGGGGCCAACGTCCTGACTTTC
CASSVKQVAGANVLTF
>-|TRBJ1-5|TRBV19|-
TGTGCCACTCAGCCCCTGGCAGGGATCCAGCCCCAGCATTTT
CATQPLAGIQPQHF
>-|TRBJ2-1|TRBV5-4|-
TGTGCCAGCAGCTCCGGCGTCAGGGTAGAGCAGTTCTTC
CASSSGVRVEQFF
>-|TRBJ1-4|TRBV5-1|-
TGCGCCAGCAGCTTGGCAGGGAAGGGCGAAAAACTGTTTTTT
CASSLAGKGEKLFF
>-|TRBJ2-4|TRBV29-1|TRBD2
TGCAGCGTTCGCGGGGGTGCCAAAAACATTCAGTACTTC
CSVRGGAKNIQYF
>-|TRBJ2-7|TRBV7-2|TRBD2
TGTGCCAGCCGCTTAGCGGGAGGGCCAGCGCAGTACTTC
CASRLAGGPAQYF
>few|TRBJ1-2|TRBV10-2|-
TGCGCCAGCAGTCCAACCCAGGGTGGCTACACCTTC
CASSPTQGGYTF
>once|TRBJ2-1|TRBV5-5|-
TGTGCCAGCAGCTCAGAGCCGGAGATCGCCTACAATGAGCAGTTCTTC
CASSSEPEIAYNEQFF
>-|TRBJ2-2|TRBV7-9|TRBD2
TGTGCCAGCAGCTCCGAGACTAGCGGGAGGGTACGGGAGCTGTTTTTT
CASSSETSGRVRELFF
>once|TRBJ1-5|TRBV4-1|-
TGCGCCAGCAGCCAAGATCGGGGACAGCCCCAGCATTTT
CASSQDRGQPQHF
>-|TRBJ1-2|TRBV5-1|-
TGCGCCAGCAGGGCGGCAGGGATCTATGGCTACACCTTC
CASRAAGIYGYTF
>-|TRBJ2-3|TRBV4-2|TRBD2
TGTGCCAGCAGCCAAGATAGGCTAGCGGGAGGAGGAGATACGCAGTATTTT
CASSQDRLAGGGDTQYF
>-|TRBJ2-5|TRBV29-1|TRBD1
TGCAGCGGATCAACAGGGGGACGATTCGAGACCCAGTACTTC
CSGSTGGRFETQYF
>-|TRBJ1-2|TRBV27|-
TGTGCCAGCAGTTTCGGACAGACTGCCTATGGCTACACCTTC
CASSFGQTAYGYTF
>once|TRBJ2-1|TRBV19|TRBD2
TGTGCCAGTAGTCCCGGGGTAGCGGGGGTCTATGAGCAGTTCTTC
CASSPGVAGVYEQFF
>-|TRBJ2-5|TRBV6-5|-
TGTGCCAGCAGTTACTCGCACAGCAACCAAGAGACCCAGTACTTC
CASSYSHSNQETQYF
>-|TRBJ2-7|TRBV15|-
TGTGCCACCAGCAGAGATATTAGGACTCCACTCCTCGAGCAGTACTTC
CATSRDIRTPLLEQYF
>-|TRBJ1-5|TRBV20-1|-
TGCAGTGCTAGTAGCGGAGAGGGATTTCAGCCCCAGCATTTT
CSASSGEGFQPQHF